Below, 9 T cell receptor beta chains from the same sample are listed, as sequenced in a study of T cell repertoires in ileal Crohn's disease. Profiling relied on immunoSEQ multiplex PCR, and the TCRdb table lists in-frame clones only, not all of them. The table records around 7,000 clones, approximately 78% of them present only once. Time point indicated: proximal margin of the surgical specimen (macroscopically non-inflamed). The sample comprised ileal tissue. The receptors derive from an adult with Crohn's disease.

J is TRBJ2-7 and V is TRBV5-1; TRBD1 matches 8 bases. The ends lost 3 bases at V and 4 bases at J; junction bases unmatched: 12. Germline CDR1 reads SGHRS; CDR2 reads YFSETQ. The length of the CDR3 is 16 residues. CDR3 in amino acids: CASSSGQAALRYEQYF. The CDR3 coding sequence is TGCGCCAGCAGCTCGGGACAGGCTGCGCTCAGGTACGAGCAGTACTTC.

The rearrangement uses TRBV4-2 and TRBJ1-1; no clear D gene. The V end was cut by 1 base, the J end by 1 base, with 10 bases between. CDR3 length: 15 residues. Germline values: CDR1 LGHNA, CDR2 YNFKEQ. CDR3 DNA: TGTGCCAGCAGCCAAGCCTATACGGGGAACACTGAAGCTTTCTTT. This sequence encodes CASSQAYTGNTEAFF.

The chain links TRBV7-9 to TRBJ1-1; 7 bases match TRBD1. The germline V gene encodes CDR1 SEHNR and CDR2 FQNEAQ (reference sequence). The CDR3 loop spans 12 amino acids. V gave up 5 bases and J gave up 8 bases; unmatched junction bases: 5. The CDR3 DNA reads TGTGCCAGCAGCCCCACAGGGGAAGAAGCTTTCTTT. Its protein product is CASSPTGEEAFF.

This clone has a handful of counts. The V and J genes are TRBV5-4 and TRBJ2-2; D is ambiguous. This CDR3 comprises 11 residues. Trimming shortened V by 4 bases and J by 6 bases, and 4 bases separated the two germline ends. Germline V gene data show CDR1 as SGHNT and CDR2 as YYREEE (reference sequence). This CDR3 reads CASSNAGELFF. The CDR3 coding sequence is TGTGCCAGCAGCAATGCCGGGGAGCTGTTTTTT.

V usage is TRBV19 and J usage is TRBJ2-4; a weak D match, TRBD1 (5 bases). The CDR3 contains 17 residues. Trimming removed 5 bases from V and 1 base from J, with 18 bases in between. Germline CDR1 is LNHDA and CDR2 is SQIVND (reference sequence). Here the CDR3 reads CASSQGAGLVAKNIQYF. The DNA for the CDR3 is TGTGCCAGTAGTCAAGGGGCAGGGCTCGTCGCCAAAAACATTCAGTACTTC. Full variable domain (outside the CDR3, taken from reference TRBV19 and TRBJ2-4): DGGITQSPKYLFRKEGQNVTLSCEQNLNHDAMYWYRQDPGQGLRLIYYSQIVNDFQKGDIAEGYSVSREKKESFPLTVTSAQKNPTAFYLCASSQGAGLVAKNIQYFGAGTRLSVL.

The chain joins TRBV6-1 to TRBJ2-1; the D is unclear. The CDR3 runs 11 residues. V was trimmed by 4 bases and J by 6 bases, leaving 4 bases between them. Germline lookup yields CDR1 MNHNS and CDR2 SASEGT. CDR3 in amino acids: CASSGGNEQFF. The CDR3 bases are TGTGCCAGCAGTGGGGGCAATGAGCAGTTCTTC.

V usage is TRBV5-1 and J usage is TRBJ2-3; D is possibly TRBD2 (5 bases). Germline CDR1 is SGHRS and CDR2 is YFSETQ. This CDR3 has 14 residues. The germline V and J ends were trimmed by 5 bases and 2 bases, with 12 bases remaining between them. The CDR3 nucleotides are TGCGCCAGCAGGGACTTTCTAACCACAGATACGCAGTATTTT. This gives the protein CASRDFLTTDTQYF. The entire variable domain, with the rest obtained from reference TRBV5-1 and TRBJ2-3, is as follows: KAGVTQTPRYLIKTRGQQVTLSCSPISGHRSVSWYQQTPGQGLQFLFEYFSETQRNKGNFPGRFSGRQFSNSRSEMNVSTLELGDSALYLCASRDFLTTDTQYFGPGTRLTVL.

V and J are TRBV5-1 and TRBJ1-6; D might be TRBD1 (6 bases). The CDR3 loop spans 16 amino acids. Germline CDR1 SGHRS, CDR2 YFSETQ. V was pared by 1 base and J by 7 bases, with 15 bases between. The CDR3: CASSLRVVQGNSPLHF. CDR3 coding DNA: TGCGCCAGCAGCTTGCGGGTGGTTCAGGGGAATTCACCCCTCCACTTT.

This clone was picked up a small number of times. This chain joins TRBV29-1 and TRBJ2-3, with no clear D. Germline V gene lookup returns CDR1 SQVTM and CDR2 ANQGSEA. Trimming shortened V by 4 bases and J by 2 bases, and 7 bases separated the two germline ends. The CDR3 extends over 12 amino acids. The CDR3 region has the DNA TGCAGCGTTGTTAACCCCACAGATACGCAGTATTTT. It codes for CSVVNPTDTQYF.